A selection of T cell receptor beta chains follows, all from one sample in a study of shared clonotypes between healthy human individuals. Assay: immunoSEQ multiplex PCR; the TCRdb copy retains only in-frame clones and omits some. The sample comprises roughly 2.5 million clones, around 90% of which are singletons, and over 0.12% rests with the top ten. The specimen sequenced was naive CD4+ T cells sorted from blood. These receptors came from a man between 18 and 35 years old in good health. Each CDR3 is given with its conserved first and last residue. D genes are given only for firm matches. A clone size is listed for some rows: how often the clone was seen (once, few, many), or a class if it is expanded.

abundance: NA
v_gene: TRBV2
d_gene: NA
j_gene: TRBJ1-5
CDR3nt: TGTGCCAGCAGTGAGGGGCTAGGGAATAGCAATCAGCCCCAGCATTTT
CDR3aa: CASSEGLGNSNQPQHF

abundance: NA
v_gene: TRBV7-9
d_gene: NA
j_gene: TRBJ1-2
CDR3nt: TGTGCCAGCAGCCTTTTGCGGGGGGACAAACCGGAATTC
CDR3aa: CASSLLRGDKPEF

abundance: NA
v_gene: TRBV28
d_gene: TRBD1
j_gene: TRBJ1-2
CDR3nt: TGTGCCAGCAGTTTCCTAGGGGACAGGGGAAAAGGTGGAGATGGCTACACCTTC
CDR3aa: CASSFLGDRGKGGDGYTF

abundance: NA
v_gene: TRBV7-2
d_gene: NA
j_gene: TRBJ1-4
CDR3nt: TGTGCCAGCAGCCCGGGGCCAGGGGTGGATGAAAAACTGTTTTTT
CDR3aa: CASSPGPGVDEKLFF

abundance: NA
v_gene: TRBV29-1
d_gene: TRBD2
j_gene: TRBJ2-3
CDR3nt: TGCAGCGTTTCTCTTAGCGGGGATTCCACAGATACGCAGTATTTT
CDR3aa: CSVSLSGDSTDTQYF

abundance: NA
v_gene: TRBV9
d_gene: NA
j_gene: TRBJ1-2
CDR3nt: TGTGCCAGCAGCGTACGGTGGGGTGATGGCTACACCTTC
CDR3aa: CASSVRWGDGYTF

abundance: NA
v_gene: TRBV28
d_gene: NA
j_gene: TRBJ2-5
CDR3nt: TGTGCCAGCAGTTTCATTCCGCAGGGGCGGAAGGAGACCCAGTACTTC
CDR3aa: CASSFIPQGRKETQYF

abundance: NA
v_gene: TRBV5-4
d_gene: TRBD1
j_gene: TRBJ1-6
CDR3nt: TGTGCCAGCAGCCCCGGGACAGGGGGCCTTAATTCACCCCTCCACTTT
CDR3aa: CASSPGTGGLNSPLHF

abundance: NA
v_gene: TRBV7-2
d_gene: NA
j_gene: TRBJ2-7
CDR3nt: TGTGCCAGCAGCCGCGGACGGAGCTCCTACGAGCAGTACTTC
CDR3aa: CASSRGRSSYEQYF

abundance: NA
v_gene: TRBV19
d_gene: NA
j_gene: TRBJ2-7
CDR3nt: TGTGCCAGTAGCCCGAGGCACCCCTACGAGCAGTACTTC
CDR3aa: CASSPRHPYEQYF

abundance: NA
v_gene: TRBV5-1
d_gene: NA
j_gene: TRBJ1-3
CDR3nt: TGCGCCAGCAGCCTACAAAAAACTAACGACCGAAGCTCTGGAAACACCATATATTTT
CDR3aa: CASSLQKTNDRSSGNTIYF

abundance: once
v_gene: TRBV18
d_gene: TRBD1
j_gene: TRBJ1-1
CDR3nt: TGTGCCAGCTCATCACAGGGGGCCTCTGAAGCTTTCTTT
CDR3aa: CASSSQGASEAFF

abundance: NA
v_gene: TRBV25-1
d_gene: TRBD1
j_gene: TRBJ1-2
CDR3nt: TGTGCCAGCAGCCCGAATCTAAACCCGGGACAGGGCTTTAAGGGCTACACCTTC
CDR3aa: CASSPNLNPGQGFKGYTF

abundance: NA
v_gene: TRBV6-5
d_gene: NA
j_gene: TRBJ2-3
CDR3nt: TGTGCCAGCAGTGTTCCAGGGACAGATACGCAGTATTTT
CDR3aa: CASSVPGTDTQYF

abundance: NA
v_gene: TRBV6-1
d_gene: NA
j_gene: TRBJ1-5
CDR3nt: TGTGCCAGCAGTGAAGGCAGGGCTTCCAAGCCGGAGCATTTT
CDR3aa: CASSEGRASKPEHF

abundance: once
v_gene: TRBV19
d_gene: NA
j_gene: TRBJ1-2
CDR3nt: TGTGCCAGTAGTCCAGACAGATTCTATGGCTACACCTTC
CDR3aa: CASSPDRFYGYTF

abundance: few
v_gene: TRBV14
d_gene: NA
j_gene: TRBJ1-1
CDR3nt: TGTGCCAGCAGCCAAGCTTGGTGGGGTGAAGCTTTCTTT
CDR3aa: CASSQAWWGEAFF

abundance: NA
v_gene: TRBV19
d_gene: NA
j_gene: TRBJ1-6
CDR3nt: TGTGCCAGTAGATCGCCCGATAATTCACCCCTCCACTTT
CDR3aa: CASRSPDNSPLHF